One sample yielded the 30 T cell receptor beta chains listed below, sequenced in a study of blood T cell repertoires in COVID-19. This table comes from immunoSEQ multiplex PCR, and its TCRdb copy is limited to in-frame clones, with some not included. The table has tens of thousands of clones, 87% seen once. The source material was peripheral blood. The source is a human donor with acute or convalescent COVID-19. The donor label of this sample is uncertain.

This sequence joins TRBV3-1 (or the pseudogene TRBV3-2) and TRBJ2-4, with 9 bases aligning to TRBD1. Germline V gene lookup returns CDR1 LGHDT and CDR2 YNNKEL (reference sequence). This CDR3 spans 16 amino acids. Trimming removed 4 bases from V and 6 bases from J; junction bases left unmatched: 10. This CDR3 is CASSPRNRGPGNIQYF. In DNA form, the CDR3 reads TGTGCCAGCAGCCCACGCAACAGGGGGCCAGGAAACATTCAGTACTTC.

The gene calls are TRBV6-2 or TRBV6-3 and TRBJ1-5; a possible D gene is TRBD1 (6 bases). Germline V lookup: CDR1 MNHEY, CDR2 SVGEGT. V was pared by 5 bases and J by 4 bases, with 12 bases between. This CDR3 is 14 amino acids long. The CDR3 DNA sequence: TGTGCCAGCAGTAACCAACAGGGAAATCAGCCCCAGCATTTT. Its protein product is CASSNQQGNQPQHF.

The CDR3 bases are TGTGCCAGCTCACCACCGGGAGAAGGTAGCAATCAGCCCCAGCATTTT. This codes for CASSPPGEGSNQPQHF. V gene TRBV18 combines with J gene TRBJ1-5; D unclear. With 0 bases removed from V and 0 bases from J, the gap between germline ends came to 9 bases. This CDR3 contains 16 residues. Germline values: CDR1 KGHSH, CDR2 LQKENI.

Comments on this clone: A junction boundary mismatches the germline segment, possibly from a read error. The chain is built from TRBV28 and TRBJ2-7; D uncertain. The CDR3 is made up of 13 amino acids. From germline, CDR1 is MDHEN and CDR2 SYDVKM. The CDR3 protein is CASSFLGSYEQYF. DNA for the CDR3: TGTGCCAGCAGTTTTCTGGGCTCCTACGAGCAGTATTTC.

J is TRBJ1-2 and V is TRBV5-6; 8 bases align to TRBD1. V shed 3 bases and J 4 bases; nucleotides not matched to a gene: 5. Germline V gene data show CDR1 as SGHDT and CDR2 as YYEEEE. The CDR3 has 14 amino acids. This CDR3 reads CASSSLDRVYGYTF. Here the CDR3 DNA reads TGTGCCAGCAGCTCCCTGGACAGGGTCTATGGCTACACCTTC.

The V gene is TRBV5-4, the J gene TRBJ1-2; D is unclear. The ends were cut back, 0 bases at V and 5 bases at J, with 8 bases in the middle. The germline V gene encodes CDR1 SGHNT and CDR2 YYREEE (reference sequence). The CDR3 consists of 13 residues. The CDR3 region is CASSLDGRYGYTF. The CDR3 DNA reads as TGTGCCAGCAGCTTGGACGGTAGATATGGCTACACCTTC. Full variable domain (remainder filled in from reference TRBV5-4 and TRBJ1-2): ETGVTQSPTHLIKTRGQQVTLRCSSQSGHNTVSWYQQALGQGPQFIFQYYREEENGRGNFPPRFSGLQFPNYSSELNVNALELDDSALYLCASSLDGRYGYTFGSGTRLTVV.

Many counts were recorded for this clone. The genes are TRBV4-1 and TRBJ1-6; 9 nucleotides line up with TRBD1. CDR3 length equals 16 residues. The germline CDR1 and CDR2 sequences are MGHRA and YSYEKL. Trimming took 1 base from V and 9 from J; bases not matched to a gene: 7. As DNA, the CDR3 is TGCGCCAGCAGCCAAGCTCCGGGACAGGGCGGTTCACCCCTCCACTTT. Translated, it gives CASSQAPGQGGSPLHF.

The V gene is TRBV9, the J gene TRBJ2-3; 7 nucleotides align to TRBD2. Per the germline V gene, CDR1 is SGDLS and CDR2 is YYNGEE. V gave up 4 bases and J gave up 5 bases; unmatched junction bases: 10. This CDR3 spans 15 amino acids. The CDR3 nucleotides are TGTGCCAGCAGCTTACGGGGGGACGATAAAGATACGCAGTATTTT. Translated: CASSLRGDDKDTQYF.

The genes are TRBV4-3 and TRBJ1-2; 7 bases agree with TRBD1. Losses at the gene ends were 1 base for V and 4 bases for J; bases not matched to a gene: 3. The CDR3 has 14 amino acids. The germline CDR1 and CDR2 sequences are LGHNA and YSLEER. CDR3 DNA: TGCGCCAGCAGCCAAGCACAGGGGACCTATGGCTACACCTTC. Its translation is CASSQAQGTYGYTF.

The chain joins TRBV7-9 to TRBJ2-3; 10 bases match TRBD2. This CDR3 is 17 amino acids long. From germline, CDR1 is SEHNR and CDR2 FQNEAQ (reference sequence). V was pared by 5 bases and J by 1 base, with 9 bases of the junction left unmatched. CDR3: CASSPPPGLAGTDTQYF. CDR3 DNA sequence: TGTGCCAGCAGCCCTCCTCCTGGACTAGCGGGCACAGATACGCAGTATTTT.

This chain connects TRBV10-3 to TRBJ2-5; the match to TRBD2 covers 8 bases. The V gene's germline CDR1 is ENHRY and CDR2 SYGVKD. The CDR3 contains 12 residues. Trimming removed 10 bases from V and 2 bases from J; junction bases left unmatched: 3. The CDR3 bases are TGTGCCACCGCGGGGGGTCAAGAGACCCAGTACTTC. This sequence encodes CATAGGQETQYF.

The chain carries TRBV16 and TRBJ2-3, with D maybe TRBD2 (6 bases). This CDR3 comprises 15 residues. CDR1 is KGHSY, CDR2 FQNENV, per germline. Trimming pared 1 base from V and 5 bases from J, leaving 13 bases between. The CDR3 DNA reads TGTGCCAGCAGCCAATTTCGTCGGAGGGTAGATACGCAGTATTTT. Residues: CASSQFRRRVDTQYF.

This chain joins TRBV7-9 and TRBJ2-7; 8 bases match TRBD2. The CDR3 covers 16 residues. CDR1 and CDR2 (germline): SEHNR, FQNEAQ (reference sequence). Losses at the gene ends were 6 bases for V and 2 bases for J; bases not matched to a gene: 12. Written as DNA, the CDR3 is TGTGCCAGCAGACCGTTTGGGCGGGGGGACCCCTACGAGCAGTACTTC. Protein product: CASRPFGRGDPYEQYF. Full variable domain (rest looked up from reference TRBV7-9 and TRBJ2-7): DTGVSQNPRHKITKRGQNVTFRCDPISEHNRLYWYRQTLGQGPEFLTYFQNEAQLEKSRLLSDRFSAERPKGSFSTLEIQRTEQGDSAMYLCASRPFGRGDPYEQYFGPGTRLTVT.

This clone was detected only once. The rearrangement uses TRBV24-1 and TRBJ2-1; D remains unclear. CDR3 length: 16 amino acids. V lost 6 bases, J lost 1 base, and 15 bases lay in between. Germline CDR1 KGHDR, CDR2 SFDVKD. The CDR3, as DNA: TGTGCCACCAGTCACCGGGTTGTGGAGTCCTACAATGAGCAGTTCTTC. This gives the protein CATSHRVVESYNEQFF.

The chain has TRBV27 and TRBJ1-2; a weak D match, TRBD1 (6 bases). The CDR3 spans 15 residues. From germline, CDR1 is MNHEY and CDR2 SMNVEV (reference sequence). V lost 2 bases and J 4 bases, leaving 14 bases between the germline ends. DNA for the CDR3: TGTGCCAGCAGTTTAAGTCACAGGGACCCCTATGGCTACACCTTC. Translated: CASSLSHRDPYGYTF.

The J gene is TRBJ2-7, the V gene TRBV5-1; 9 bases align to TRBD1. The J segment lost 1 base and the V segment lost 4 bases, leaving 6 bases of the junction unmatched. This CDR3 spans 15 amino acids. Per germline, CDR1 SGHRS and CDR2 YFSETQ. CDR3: CASSTGTGRSYEQYF. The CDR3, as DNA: TGCGCCAGCAGCACCGGGACAGGGAGATCCTACGAGCAGTACTTC.

CDR3 sequence: CASSVGTSGGANLETQYF. The CDR3 DNA is TGTGCCAGCAGCGTAGGGACTAGCGGGGGCGCAAACCTGGAGACCCAGTACTTC. The V gene is TRBV9, the J gene TRBJ2-5; TRBD2 matches at 13 bases. Germline CDR1 is SGDLS and CDR2 is YYNGEE. The CDR3 has 18 amino acids. V shed 0 bases and J 5 bases; nucleotides not matched to a gene: 10.

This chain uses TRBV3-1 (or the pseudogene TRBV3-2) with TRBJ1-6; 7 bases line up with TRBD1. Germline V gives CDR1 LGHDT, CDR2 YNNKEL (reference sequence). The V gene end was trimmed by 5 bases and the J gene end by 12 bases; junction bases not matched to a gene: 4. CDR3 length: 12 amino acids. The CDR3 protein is CASSLRDRPLHF. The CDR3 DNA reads TGTGCCAGCAGCTTACGGGACAGACCCCTCCACTTT.

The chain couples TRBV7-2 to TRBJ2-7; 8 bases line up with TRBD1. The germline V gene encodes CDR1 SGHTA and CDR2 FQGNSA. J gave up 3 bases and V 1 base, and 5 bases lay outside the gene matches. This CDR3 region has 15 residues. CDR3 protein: CASSLGQGNFYEQYF. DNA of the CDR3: TGTGCCAGCAGCTTAGGACAGGGGAACTTCTACGAGCAGTACTTC.

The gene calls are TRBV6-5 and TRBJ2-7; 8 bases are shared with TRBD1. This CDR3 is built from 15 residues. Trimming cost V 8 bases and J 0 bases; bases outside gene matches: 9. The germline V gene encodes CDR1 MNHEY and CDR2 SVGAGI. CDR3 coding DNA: TGTGCCAGCGGCCCCCGGACAGGGTCCTCCTACGAGCAGTACTTC. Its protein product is CASGPRTGSSYEQYF.

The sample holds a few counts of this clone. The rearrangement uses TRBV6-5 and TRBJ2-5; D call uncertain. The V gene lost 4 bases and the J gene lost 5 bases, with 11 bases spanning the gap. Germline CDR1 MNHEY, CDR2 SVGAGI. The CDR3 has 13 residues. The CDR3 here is CASSSRVYETQYF. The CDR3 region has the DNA TGTGCCAGCAGTTCTAGAGTTTACGAGACCCAGTACTTC.

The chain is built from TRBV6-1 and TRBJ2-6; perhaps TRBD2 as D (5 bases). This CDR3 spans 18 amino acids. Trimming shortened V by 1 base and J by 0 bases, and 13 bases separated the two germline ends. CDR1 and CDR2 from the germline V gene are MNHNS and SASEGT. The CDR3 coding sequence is TGTGCCAGCAGTGAAGGTTTAAGGACTTACTCTGGGGCCAACGTCCTGACTTTC. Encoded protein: CASSEGLRTYSGANVLTF.

The CDR3 is CASSPGQGPTDTQYF. CDR3 in DNA: TGTGCCAGCAGCCCCGGACAGGGTCCCACAGATACGCAGTATTTT. This chain connects TRBV11-2 to TRBJ2-3; TRBD1 agrees at 8 bases. Unmatched junction bases numbered 6, after V lost 5 bases and J lost 2 bases. The CDR3 length is 15 residues. Germline V lookup: CDR1 SGHAT, CDR2 FQNNGV.

The CDR3 nucleotides read TGTGCCACCAGCAGACAGGGGTTTTCACCCCTCCACTTT. Residues: CATSRQGFSPLHF. V and J are TRBV15 and TRBJ1-6; D is possibly TRBD1 (6 bases). Trimming cost V 2 bases and J 9 bases, with 8 bases left between them. CDR1 LNHNV and CDR2 YYDKDF come from the germline V gene (reference sequence). This CDR3 is built from 13 residues.

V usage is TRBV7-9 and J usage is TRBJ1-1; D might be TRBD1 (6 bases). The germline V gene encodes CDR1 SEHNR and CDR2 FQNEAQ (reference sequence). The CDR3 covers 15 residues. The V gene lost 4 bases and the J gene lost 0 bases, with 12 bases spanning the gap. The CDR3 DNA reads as TGTGCCAGCAGCTCTCCGGGACACCTGAACACTGAAGCTTTCTTT. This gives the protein CASSSPGHLNTEAFF. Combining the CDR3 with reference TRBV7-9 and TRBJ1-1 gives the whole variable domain DTGVSQNPRHKITKRGQNVTFRCDPISEHNRLYWYRQTLGQGPEFLTYFQNEAQLEKSRLLSDRFSAERPKGSFSTLEIQRTEQGDSAMYLCASSSPGHLNTEAFFGQGTRLTVV.

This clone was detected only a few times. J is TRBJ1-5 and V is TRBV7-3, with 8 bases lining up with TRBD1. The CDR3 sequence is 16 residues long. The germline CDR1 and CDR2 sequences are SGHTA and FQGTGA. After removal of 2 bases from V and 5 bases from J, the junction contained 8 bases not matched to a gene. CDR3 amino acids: CASSLARTGRDQPQHF. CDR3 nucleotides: TGTGCCAGCAGCTTAGCCAGGACAGGGCGCGATCAGCCCCAGCATTTT.

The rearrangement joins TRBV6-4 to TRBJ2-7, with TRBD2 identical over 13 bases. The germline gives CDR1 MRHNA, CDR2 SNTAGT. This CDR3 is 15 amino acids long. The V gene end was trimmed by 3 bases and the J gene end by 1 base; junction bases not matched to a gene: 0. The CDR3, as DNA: TGTGCCAGCAGTGAGGGACTAGCGGGGTCCTACGAGCAGTACTTC. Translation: CASSEGLAGSYEQYF.

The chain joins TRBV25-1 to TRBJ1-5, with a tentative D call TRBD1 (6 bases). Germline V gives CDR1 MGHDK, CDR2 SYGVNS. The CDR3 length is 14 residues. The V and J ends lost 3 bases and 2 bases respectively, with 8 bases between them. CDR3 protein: CASSDAGGNQPQHF. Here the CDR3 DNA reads TGTGCCAGCAGTGATGCAGGGGGCAATCAGCCCCAGCATTTT.

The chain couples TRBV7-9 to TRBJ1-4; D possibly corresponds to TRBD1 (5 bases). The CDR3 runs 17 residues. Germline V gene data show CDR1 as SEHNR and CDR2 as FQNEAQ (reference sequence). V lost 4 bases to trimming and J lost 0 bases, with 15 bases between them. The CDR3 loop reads CASSSGGRGATNEKLFF. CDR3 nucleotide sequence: TGTGCCAGCAGCTCCGGGGGGAGGGGAGCAACTAATGAAAAACTGTTTTTT.

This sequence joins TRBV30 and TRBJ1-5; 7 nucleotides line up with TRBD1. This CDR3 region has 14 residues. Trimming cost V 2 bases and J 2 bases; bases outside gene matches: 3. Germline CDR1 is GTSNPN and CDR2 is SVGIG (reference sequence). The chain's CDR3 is CAWSMGTGNQPQHF. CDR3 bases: TGTGCCTGGAGTATGGGGACAGGCAATCAGCCCCAGCATTTT.